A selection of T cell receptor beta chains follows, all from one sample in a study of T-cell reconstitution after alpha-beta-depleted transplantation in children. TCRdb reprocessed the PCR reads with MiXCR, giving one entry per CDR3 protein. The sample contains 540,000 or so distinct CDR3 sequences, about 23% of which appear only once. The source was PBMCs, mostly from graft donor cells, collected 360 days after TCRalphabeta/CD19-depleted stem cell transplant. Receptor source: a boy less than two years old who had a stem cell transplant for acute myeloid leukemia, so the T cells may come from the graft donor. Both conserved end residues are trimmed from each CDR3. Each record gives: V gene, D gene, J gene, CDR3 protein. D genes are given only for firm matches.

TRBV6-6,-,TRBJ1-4,ASSWGPSEKLF
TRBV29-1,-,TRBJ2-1,SVNKGGNEQF
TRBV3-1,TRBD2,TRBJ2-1,ASSQDWGSGAYNEQF
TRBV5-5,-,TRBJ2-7,ASSLAWTASYEQY
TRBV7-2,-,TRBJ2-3,ASSFRRISTDTQY
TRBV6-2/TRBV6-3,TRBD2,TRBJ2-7,ASSREVRPEQY
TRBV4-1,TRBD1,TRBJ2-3,ASSQEGPGGQDTQY
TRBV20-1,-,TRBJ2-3,SARDREGGTDTQY
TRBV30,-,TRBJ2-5,AWSAGGAPETQY
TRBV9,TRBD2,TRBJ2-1,ASSVFSGGYDEQF
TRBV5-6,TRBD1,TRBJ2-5,ASSFRTGDGETQY
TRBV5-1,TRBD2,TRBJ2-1,ASSSGLGRTEQF
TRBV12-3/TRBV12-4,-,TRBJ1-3,ASSTVRNTIY
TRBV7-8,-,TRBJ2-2,ASSRTSPGTTNTGELF
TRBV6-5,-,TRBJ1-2,ASSYGGDTTYGYT
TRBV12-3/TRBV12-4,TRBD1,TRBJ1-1,ASSLSRGGAEAF
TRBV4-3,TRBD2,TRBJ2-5,ASSQEFASGKETQY